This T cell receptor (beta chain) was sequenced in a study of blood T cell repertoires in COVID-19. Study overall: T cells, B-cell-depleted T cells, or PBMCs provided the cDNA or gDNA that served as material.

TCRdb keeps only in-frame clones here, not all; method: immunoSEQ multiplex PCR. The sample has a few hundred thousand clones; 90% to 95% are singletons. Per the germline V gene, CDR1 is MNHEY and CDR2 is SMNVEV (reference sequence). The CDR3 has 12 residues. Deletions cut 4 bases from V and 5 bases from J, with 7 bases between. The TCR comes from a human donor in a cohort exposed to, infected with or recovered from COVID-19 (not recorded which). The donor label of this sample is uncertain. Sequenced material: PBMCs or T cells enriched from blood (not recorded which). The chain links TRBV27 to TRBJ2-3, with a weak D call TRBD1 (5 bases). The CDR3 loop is CASSWGGDTQYF. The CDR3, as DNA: TGTGCCAGCAGTTGGGGCGGAGATACGCAGTATTTT.